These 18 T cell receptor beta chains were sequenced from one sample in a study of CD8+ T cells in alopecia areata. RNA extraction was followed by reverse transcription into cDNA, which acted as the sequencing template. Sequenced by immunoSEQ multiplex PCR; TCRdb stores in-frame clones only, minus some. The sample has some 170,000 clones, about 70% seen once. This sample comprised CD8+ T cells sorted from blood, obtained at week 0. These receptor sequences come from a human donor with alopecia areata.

In DNA, the CDR3 is TGTGCCAGCAGGGAAACAGGGGGAGCTGGAAACACCATATATTTT. Translation: CASRETGGAGNTIYF. V usage is TRBV6-5 and J usage is TRBJ1-3; 8 bases are a match to TRBD1. Trimming cost V 6 bases and J 2 bases; bases outside gene matches: 6. The V gene's germline CDR1 is MNHEY and CDR2 SVGAGI. This CDR3 region has 15 residues.

DNA for the CDR3: TGTGCCAGCAGCGTATCAGGAGTGACTAATGAAAAACTGTTTTTT. The encoded protein is CASSVSGVTNEKLFF. The chain employs TRBV9 and TRBJ1-4; D is unresolved. Germline V gene data show CDR1 as SGDLS and CDR2 as YYNGEE. The germline V and J ends were trimmed by 1 base and 2 bases, with 9 bases remaining between them. This CDR3 is built from 15 residues.

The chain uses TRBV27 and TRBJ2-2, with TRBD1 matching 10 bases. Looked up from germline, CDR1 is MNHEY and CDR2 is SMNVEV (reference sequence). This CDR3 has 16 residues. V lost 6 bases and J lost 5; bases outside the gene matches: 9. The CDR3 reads CASSPPDRGLTGELFF. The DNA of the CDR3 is TGTGCCAGCAGCCCGCCCGACAGGGGGCTTACCGGGGAGCTGTTTTTT.

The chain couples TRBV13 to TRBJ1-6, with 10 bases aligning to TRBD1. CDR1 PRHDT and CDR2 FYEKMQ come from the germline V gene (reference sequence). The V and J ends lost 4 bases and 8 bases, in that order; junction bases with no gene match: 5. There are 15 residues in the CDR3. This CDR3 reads CASSWTGGDYSPLHF. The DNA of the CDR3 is TGTGCCAGCAGCTGGACAGGGGGTGATTATTCACCCCTCCACTTT. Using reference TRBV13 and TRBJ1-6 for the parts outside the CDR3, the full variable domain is AAGVIQSPRHLIKEKRETATLKCYPIPRHDTVYWYQQGPGQDPQFLISFYEKMQSDKGSIPDRFSAQQFSDYHSELNMSSLELGDSALYFCASSWTGGDYSPLHFGNGTRLTVT.

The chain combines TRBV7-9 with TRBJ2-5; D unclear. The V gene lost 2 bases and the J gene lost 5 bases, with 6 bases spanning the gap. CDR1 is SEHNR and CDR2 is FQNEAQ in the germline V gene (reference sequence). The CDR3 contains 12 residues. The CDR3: CASSLYVETQYF. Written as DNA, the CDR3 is TGTGCCAGCAGCTTATATGTCGAGACCCAGTACTTC.

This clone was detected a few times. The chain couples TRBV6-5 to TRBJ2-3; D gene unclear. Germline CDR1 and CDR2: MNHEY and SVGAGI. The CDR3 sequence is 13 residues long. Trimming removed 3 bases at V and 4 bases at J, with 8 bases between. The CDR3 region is CASSYVSADTQYF. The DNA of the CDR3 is TGTGCCAGCAGTTATGTGAGTGCAGATACGCAGTATTTT.

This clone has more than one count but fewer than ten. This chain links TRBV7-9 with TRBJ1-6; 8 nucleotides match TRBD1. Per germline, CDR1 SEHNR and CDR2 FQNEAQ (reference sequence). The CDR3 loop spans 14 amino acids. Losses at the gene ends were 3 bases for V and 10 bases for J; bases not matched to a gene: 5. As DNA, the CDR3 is TGTGCCAGCAGCTTGGACAGGGTATGGTCACCCCTCCACTTT. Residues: CASSLDRVWSPLHF.

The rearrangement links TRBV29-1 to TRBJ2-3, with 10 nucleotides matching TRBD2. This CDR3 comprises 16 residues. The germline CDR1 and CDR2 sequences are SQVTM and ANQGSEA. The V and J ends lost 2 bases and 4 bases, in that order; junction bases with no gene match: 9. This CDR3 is CSVERGTSAGADTQYF. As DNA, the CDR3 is TGCAGCGTTGAAAGAGGGACTAGCGCCGGTGCAGATACGCAGTATTTT.

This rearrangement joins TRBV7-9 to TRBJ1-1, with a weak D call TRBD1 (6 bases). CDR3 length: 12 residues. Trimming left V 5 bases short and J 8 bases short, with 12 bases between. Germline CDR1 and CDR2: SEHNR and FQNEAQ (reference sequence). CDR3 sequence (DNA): TGTGCCAGCAGCCGATGGGACAACGAAGCTTTCTTT. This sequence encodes CASSRWDNEAFF. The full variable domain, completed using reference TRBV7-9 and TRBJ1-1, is DTGVSQNPRHKITKRGQNVTFRCDPISEHNRLYWYRQTLGQGPEFLTYFQNEAQLEKSRLLSDRFSAERPKGSFSTLEIQRTEQGDSAMYLCASSRWDNEAFFGQGTRLTVV.

CDR3 protein: CASSFSGAYNEQFF. In DNA, the CDR3 is TGTGCCAGCAGCTTTAGCGGGGCCTACAATGAGCAGTTCTTC. V usage is TRBV13 and J usage is TRBJ2-1; 8 bases fit TRBD2. The CDR3 has 14 residues. The germline CDR1 and CDR2 sequences are PRHDT and FYEKMQ (reference sequence). Unmatched junction bases numbered 0, after V lost 3 bases and J lost 2 bases.

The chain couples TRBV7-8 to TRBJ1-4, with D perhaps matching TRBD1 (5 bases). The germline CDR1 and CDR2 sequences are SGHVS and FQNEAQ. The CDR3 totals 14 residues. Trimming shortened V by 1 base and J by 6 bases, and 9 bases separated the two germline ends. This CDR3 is CASSLESGYEKLFF. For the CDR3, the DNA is TGTGCCAGCAGCTTAGAATCAGGGTATGAAAAACTGTTTTTT.

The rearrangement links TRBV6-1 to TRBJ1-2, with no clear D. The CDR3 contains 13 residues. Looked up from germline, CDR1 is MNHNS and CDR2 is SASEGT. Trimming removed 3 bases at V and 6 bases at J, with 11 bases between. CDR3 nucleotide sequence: TGTGCCAGCAGTGACCGCGGGCGAAATGGCTACACCTTC. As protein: CASSDRGRNGYTF.

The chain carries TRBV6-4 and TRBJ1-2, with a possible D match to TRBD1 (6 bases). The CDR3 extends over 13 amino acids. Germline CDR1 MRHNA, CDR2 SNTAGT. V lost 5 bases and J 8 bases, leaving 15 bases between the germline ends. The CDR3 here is CASSTTGGGGYTF. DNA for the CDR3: TGTGCCAGCAGTACGACAGGAGGCGGGGGCTACACCTTC.

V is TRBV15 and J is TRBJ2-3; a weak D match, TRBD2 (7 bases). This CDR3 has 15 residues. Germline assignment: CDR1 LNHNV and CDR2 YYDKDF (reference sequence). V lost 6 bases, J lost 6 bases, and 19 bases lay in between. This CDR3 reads CATRGGGARGDTQYF. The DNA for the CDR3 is TGTGCCACCAGGGGCGGGGGCGCCCGGGGCGATACGCAGTATTTT.

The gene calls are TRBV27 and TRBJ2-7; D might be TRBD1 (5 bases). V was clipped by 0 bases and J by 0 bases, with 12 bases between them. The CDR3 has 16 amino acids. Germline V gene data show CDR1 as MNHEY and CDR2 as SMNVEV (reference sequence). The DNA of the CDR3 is TGTGCCAGCAGTTTATCAGTGACGGACATCTCCTACGAGCAGTACTTC. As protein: CASSLSVTDISYEQYF.

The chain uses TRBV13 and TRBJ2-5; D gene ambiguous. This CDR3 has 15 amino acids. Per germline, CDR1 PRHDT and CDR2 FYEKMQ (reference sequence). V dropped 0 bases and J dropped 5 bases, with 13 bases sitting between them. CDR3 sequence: CASSLGPRTGETQYF. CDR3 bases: TGTGCCAGCAGCTTAGGCCCCCGAACCGGGGAGACCCAGTACTTC.

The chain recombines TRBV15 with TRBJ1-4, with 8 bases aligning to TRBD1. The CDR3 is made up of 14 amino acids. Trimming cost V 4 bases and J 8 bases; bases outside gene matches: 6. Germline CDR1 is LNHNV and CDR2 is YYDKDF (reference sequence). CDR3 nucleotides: TGTGCCACCAGCACCCAGGGGGCTCGGGAAAAACTGTTTTTT. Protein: CATSTQGAREKLFF.

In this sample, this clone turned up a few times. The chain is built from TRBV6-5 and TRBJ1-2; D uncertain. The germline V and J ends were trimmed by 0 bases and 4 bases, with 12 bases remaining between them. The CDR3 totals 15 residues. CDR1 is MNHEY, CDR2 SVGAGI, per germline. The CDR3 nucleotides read TGTGCCAGCAGTTACTCGAAGCGGGGAGGCTATGGCTACACCTTC. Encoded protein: CASSYSKRGGYGYTF.